This T cell receptor beta chain stems from a study of CD8 T cells in Susac syndrome. In the study overall: When blood was drawn, patients with Susac syndrome were on intravenous immunoglobulin alone, on corticosteroids, or therapy-naive.

CDR3 length: 15 residues. Losses at the gene ends were 1 base for V and 5 bases for J; bases not matched to a gene: 9. The V gene's germline CDR1 is DFQATT and CDR2 SNEGSKA (reference sequence). With random hexamers, roughly 0.5 to 1 ug RNA was reverse transcribed. Across 54 Vbeta and 13 Jbeta, immunoSEQ multiplex PCR amplified TCR beta CDR3. TCRdb reprocessed the immunoSEQ multiplex PCR reads with MiXCR, giving one entry per CDR3 protein. The sample lists roughly 180,000 distinct CDR3 sequences; over 90% were seen once. Bulk CD8+ and CD4+ cells came from magnetic negative isolation; CD8+ TEMRA by FACS.

The TCR was taken from a human donor with Susac syndrome. The specimen sequenced was CD4+ T cells from PBMCs. This chain joins TRBV20-1 and TRBJ2-3; 7 bases line up with TRBD2. The CDR3 sequence: CSARGLGGPGDTQYF. The CDR3 DNA sequence: TGCAGTGCTAGAGGGTTGGGAGGGCCGGGAGATACGCAGTATTTT.